This T cell receptor beta chain emerged from a study of cytomegalovirus exposure and HLA in healthy donors. Notes on the study in general: Altogether, 160 or so TCR beta chains were recorded as cytomegalovirus-associated. The majority of TCR sequences were rare, yet some public TCRs appeared in many donors. The tendency of first-cohort TCR clusters to co-occur in the roughly 130 validation repertoires emerged from a later analysis.

Using immunoSEQ multiplex PCR, the repertoire was profiled, and TCRdb retains in-frame clones only, with some absent. The sample holds 200,000 to 300,000 clones; roughly 87% are singletons and the top ten take about 12%. This CDR3 region has 13 residues. The germline V and J ends were trimmed by 4 bases and 5 bases, with 11 bases remaining between them. Germline CDR1 MRHNA, CDR2 SNTAGT. This clone occurred a few times. Its specificity is not known. Sequencing was performed on PBMCs. This TCR was sampled from a man aged 18 to 29 in good health and CMV-seropositive. The chain uses TRBV6-4 and TRBJ1-2; TRBD1 is a possible D gene (5 bases). The CDR3 DNA is TGTGCCAGCAGTGCGGGGGGAAGGTATGGCTACACCTTC. This codes for CASSAGGRYGYTF.